This T cell receptor (beta chain) was profiled in a study of identifying expanded T cells in peripheral blood (dated by TCRdb to the late 2010s). Broadly, across the study: Technical replicates were generated by sequencing separate aliquots of the same genomic DNA pool, with four replicates compared pairwise. The research as a whole found: The authors expected that biological variance in healthy repertoires might rise further over much longer intervals, such as months to years. Variance in clone template counts between approximately 2-week samples significantly increased with total template count across all healthy donors. Across all healthy-donor time intervals, the beta-binomial model significantly cut both the number of clones called differentially abundant and the false-positive rate. Approximately 1.2 differentially abundant clones were flagged by the binomial model between technical replicates, whereas about 15 and 19 were flagged over roughly two weeks and four weeks, respectively.

The immunoSEQ Assay, which relies on bias-controlled multiplex PCR amplification of genomic DNA, was used to profile TCRbeta CDR3 regions. The published analysis was carried out like this. To quantify the absolute abundance of each unique TCRbeta CDR3 region, the sequences were collapsed and filtered. Two models were used to test differential abundance: a binomial model (Fisher-equivalent) and a beta-binomial model that adds time-dependent variance fitted from healthy donors. Clones with fewer than 5 combined templates were removed, and a clone was called differentially abundant if the clone's Benjamini-Hochberg FDR was below 0.01. In the beta-binomial model, variance was expressed as a function of the total template count across the two samples, in the form v = (b*log(k)+a)^2. TCRdb carries this immuneACCESS record with in-frame sequences only. Its versions omit some clonotypes, under half of them owing to an unresolved V gene in the studies checked, with the rest unexplained. V and J calls and clone size follow that table, whereas D and trimming were derived from the DNA. The sample table contains fewer than 55,000 clones; only one count was recorded for 82% of them. The biggest ten clones account for roughly 15% of the sample.

During the collection period, no infections or other immune events were recorded for the healthy donors. Healthy-donor blood repertoires served as a training cohort to calibrate time-dependent variance in a beta-binomial model of T-cell clone differential abundance. The training cohort comprised 10 healthy donors, 3 female and 7 male. An age range of roughly 25 to 65 years, with an average of roughly 40 years, was recorded for the donors. Whole blood, obtained from a commercial supplier, was collected from each healthy donor at three time points spaced about 2 weeks apart. Genomic DNA was extracted from unsorted whole blood for immunosequencing. Cut back by 7 bases and 14 bases, the V and J ends lie 23 bases apart. The CDR3 goes from the cysteine to the phenylalanine over 13 residues. Only CDR3 DNA is held: 39 bases, read in frame from base 1. The germline V gene (reference sequence) gives CDR1 as LNHDA and CDR2 as SQIVND.

About this clone itself: It lacks a known antigen. No clone much larger than this one lies a single base away; base qualities are absent.

The sample consisted of blood. The chain is assembled from TRBV19 and TRBJ1-2; the D segment could be TRBD1, given 5 matching bases. This clonotype was sampled from a person aged 18-70 years in good health. The DNA is TGTGCCAGTAAAAGCGGGAGGGGACCGTTAGAAACCTTC. It encodes CASKSGRGPLETF.